This T cell receptor beta chain originates from a study of shared clonotypes between healthy human individuals. The protocol was immunoSEQ multiplex PCR, while the TCRdb copy is restricted to in-frame clones and leaves out a portion. The repertoire holds over a million clones, about 84% seen once, with around 0.61% in the top ten. Donation came from healthy HIV-negative adults that had no recent acute infections or vaccinations. All participating donors were Caucasian adults from Nashville, Tennessee. Worth noting for this clone: What it binds is not known. The sample contains more than one DNA sequence encoding this CDR3.

The trim removed 2 bases at V and 7 bases at J, leaving 1 base unmatched. Germline V gives CDR1 MDHEN, CDR2 SYDVKM. The CDR3 has 13 residues. Study-level results: A few donors showed sharing of approximately 5% of naive CD4 clonotypes. Against clonotypes common to all four donors, non-shared ones had lower generation probabilities.

Sequencing used memory CD4+ T cells from PBMCs. The subset denotes: CD45RA-negative fraction. The chain is built from TRBV28 and TRBJ1-4; 7 bases match TRBD1. The TCR was taken from a man in his late teens or twenties in good health. Some clones in this sample may be carry-over from other donors' samples. In DNA form, the CDR3 reads TGTGCCAGCAGTTTACAGGGGGGTGAAAAACTGTTTTTT. Translating gives CASSLQGGEKLFF.